These 31 T cell receptor beta chains came from one sample sequenced in a study of control samples from healthy donors and cancer patients. This table comes from immunoSEQ multiplex PCR, and its TCRdb copy is limited to in-frame clones, with some not included. The table has about 130,000 clones, 80% to 95% seen once. Sequenced material: PBMCs. The receptors shown here come from a man of 80 years or more with head and neck cancer.

The rearrangement uses TRBV6-5 and TRBJ1-1, with 9 nucleotides matching TRBD1. The CDR3 contains 13 residues. Germline V gives CDR1 MNHEY, CDR2 SVGAGI. J lost 7 bases, V lost 8 bases, and 8 bases had no gene match. This chain's CDR3 is CASRLGQGGEAFF. DNA for the CDR3: TGTGCCAGCCGGTTGGGACAGGGAGGTGAAGCTTTCTTT.

The gene calls are TRBV5-6 and TRBJ1-2; D may be TRBD1 (6 bases). V lost 4 bases, J lost 6 bases, and 22 bases lay in between. CDR1 and CDR2 (germline): SGHDT, YYEEEE. This CDR3 comprises 16 residues. The CDR3: CASSIWDTGQFNGYTF. In DNA form, the CDR3 reads TGTGCCAGCAGCATTTGGGACACCGGGCAGTTCAATGGCTACACCTTC.

V usage is TRBV18 and J usage is TRBJ2-4; 9 positions match TRBD2. CDR1 and CDR2 from the germline V gene are KGHSH and LQKENI. This CDR3 spans 19 amino acids. V lost 3 bases and J lost 0; bases outside the gene matches: 12. The CDR3 DNA follows: TGTGCCAGCTCACCCCGGGACAGAGCGGGGGGACTAGCCAAAAACATTCAGTACTTC. Translation gives CASSPRDRAGGLAKNIQYF.

The table lists this clone with a few counts. The rearrangement joins TRBV12-5 to TRBJ1-2, with 8 bases matching TRBD1. Germline lookup yields CDR1 LGHNT and CDR2 FRNRAP. V lost 3 bases and J lost 7; bases outside the gene matches: 7. There are 14 residues in the CDR3. The CDR3 here is CASGLGTGYGGYTF. The DNA for the CDR3 is TGTGCTAGTGGTTTAGGGACAGGCTATGGTGGCTACACCTTC.

This sequence joins TRBV9 and TRBJ2-7; perhaps TRBD2 as D (7 bases). Trimming removed 0 bases at V and 0 bases at J, with 10 bases between. Germline values: CDR1 SGDLS, CDR2 YYNGEE. The CDR3 covers 15 residues. The chain's CDR3 is CASSVGRGGSYEQYF. The DNA for the CDR3 is TGTGCCAGCAGCGTAGGGAGGGGGGGCTCCTACGAGCAGTACTTC.

The chain has TRBV2 and TRBJ2-7; D possibly uses TRBD1 or TRBD2 (5 bases each). Germline V gene sequence: CDR1 SNHLY, CDR2 FYNNEI. V lost 3 bases to trimming and J lost 4 bases, with 16 bases between them. The CDR3 is made up of 15 amino acids. The CDR3 DNA reads TGTGCCAGCAGTGATGCTCCGGGACGGGGATACGAGCAGTACTTC. This sequence encodes CASSDAPGRGYEQYF.

V and J are TRBV6-1 and TRBJ1-2; D call uncertain. Trimming took 2 bases from V and 4 from J, leaving 8 bases between them. This CDR3 is 13 amino acids long. Germline CDR1 and CDR2: MNHNS and SASEGT. CDR3 sequence: CASSELRSYGYTF. CDR3 nucleotide sequence: TGTGCCAGCAGTGAACTACGTAGCTATGGCTACACCTTC.

The J gene is TRBJ2-2, the V gene TRBV19; TRBD1 agrees at 8 bases. The junction had 7 bases not matched to a gene; V was cut back by 6 bases and J by 4 bases. Germline CDR1 LNHDA, CDR2 SQIVND (reference sequence). The length of the CDR3 is 15 residues. The CDR3 spells CASSPQGASTGELFF. Here the CDR3 DNA reads TGTGCCAGTAGCCCCCAGGGGGCGAGCACCGGGGAGCTGTTTTTT.

The CDR3 protein is CASSGQGAAYEQYF. The CDR3 nucleotides read TGCGCCAGCAGCGGGCAGGGGGCCGCCTACGAGCAGTACTTC. The chain is built from TRBV5-1 and TRBJ2-7; 8 nucleotides line up with TRBD1. J gave up 2 bases and V 4 bases, and 5 bases lay outside the gene matches. The length of the CDR3 is 14 residues. In germline, CDR1 is SGHRS, CDR2 YFSETQ.

The chain joins TRBV18 to TRBJ1-5, with D unclear. Germline CDR1 and CDR2: KGHSH and LQKENI. Between the trimmed V and J ends, which lost 5 bases and 7 bases, there was a span of 9 bases. The CDR3 extends over 12 amino acids. The CDR3 bases are TGTGCCAGCTCAAGGTCGGGGCAGCCCCAGCATTTT. Translation gives CASSRSGQPQHF. The variable domain in full, completed from reference TRBV18 and TRBJ1-5, reads NAGVMQNPRHLVRRRGQEARLRCSPMKGHSHVYWYRQLPEEGLKFMVYLQKENIIDESGMPKERFSAEFPKEGPSILRIQQVVRGDSAAYFCASSRSGQPQHFGDGTRLSIL.

Written as DNA, the CDR3 is TGTGCCAGCAGCTTGATGAGGGTAGGGGACACTGAAGCTTTCTTT. It is translated as CASSLMRVGDTEAFF. The V gene is TRBV5-4, the J gene TRBJ1-1, with a tentative D call TRBD1 (5 bases). CDR1 SGHNT and CDR2 YYREEE come from the germline V gene (reference sequence). CDR3 length equals 15 residues. Trimming removed 1 base at V and 3 bases at J, with 13 bases between.

CDR3 sequence: CASSAGLRVDYEQYF. The DNA for the CDR3 is TGTGCCAGCAGCGCTGGCCTCAGGGTCGATTACGAGCAGTACTTC. The gene calls are TRBV11-2 and TRBJ2-7; D might be TRBD1 (5 bases). Trimming removed 5 bases from V and 4 bases from J, with 18 bases in between. Germline values: CDR1 SGHAT, CDR2 FQNNGV. This CDR3 spans 15 amino acids.

This clone was seen once. This rearrangement joins TRBV19 to TRBJ1-4; a weak D match, TRBD1 (5 bases). The CDR3 is 13 amino acids. Between the trimmed V and J ends, which lost 1 base and 13 bases, there was a span of 13 bases. The germline V gene encodes CDR1 LNHDA and CDR2 SQIVND (reference sequence). For the CDR3, the DNA is TGTGCCAGTAGTATAGGGGACTCGATCGGACTGTTTTTT. Its protein product is CASSIGDSIGLFF.

The chain has TRBV29-1 and TRBJ1-1; D perhaps matches TRBD1 (6 bases). CDR3 size: 13 residues. Trimming took off 7 bases at V and 0 bases at J, with 12 bases between the two ends. Germline V gene lookup returns CDR1 SQVTM and CDR2 ANQGSEA. Here the CDR3 DNA reads TGCAGCGCCCCGGGACACTTGAACACTGAAGCTTTCTTT. Translating it yields CSAPGHLNTEAFF.

This clone was seen only a few times. The gene calls are TRBV4-1 and TRBJ1-5, with a tentative D call TRBD1 (6 bases). Germline V gives CDR1 MGHRA, CDR2 YSYEKL. Trimming left V 3 bases short and J 8 bases short, with 11 bases between. The CDR3 totals 13 residues. CDR3 amino acids: CASSQHRDEPQHF. DNA of the CDR3: TGCGCCAGCAGCCAGCACAGGGACGAGCCCCAGCATTTT.

The V and J genes are TRBV5-1 and TRBJ2-3; D possibly corresponds to TRBD2 (6 bases). CDR1 and CDR2 (germline): SGHRS, YFSETQ. The V and J ends lost 1 base and 4 bases respectively, with 16 bases between them. This CDR3 spans 16 amino acids. CDR3 DNA sequence: TGCGCCAGCAGCTTGAGTGTCCACGGGGGTTCAGATACGCAGTATTTT. Amino acid sequence: CASSLSVHGGSDTQYF.

The chain carries TRBV27 and TRBJ1-2, with TRBD1 identical over 9 bases. V lost 8 bases and J lost 7; bases outside the gene matches: 8. The CDR3 covers 13 residues. The germline V gene has CDR1 MNHEY and CDR2 SMNVEV (reference sequence). This chain's CDR3 is CASWTRDRAGYTF. CDR3 sequence (DNA): TGTGCCAGCTGGACCCGGGACAGGGCTGGCTACACCTTC.

The chain has TRBV15 and TRBJ2-5, with D hard to call. CDR1 is LNHNV and CDR2 is YYDKDF in the germline V gene (reference sequence). The CDR3 consists of 12 residues. Deletions cut 9 bases from V and 7 bases from J, with 15 bases between. In DNA, the CDR3 is TGTGCCACACAGAAGGTGCCGGGGACCCAGTACTTC. Translated, it gives CATQKVPGTQYF.

This rearrangement joins TRBV6-6 to TRBJ2-7; D is perhaps TRBD1 (5 bases). V shed 1 base and J shed 3 bases, with 7 bases lying between them. Germline CDR1 reads MNHNY; CDR2 reads SVGAGI (reference sequence). This CDR3 contains 13 residues. CDR3 in amino acids: CASSYLGDYEQYF. The DNA for the CDR3 is TGTGCCAGCAGTTACTTAGGGGACTACGAGCAGTACTTC.

V and J are TRBV30 and TRBJ1-2; TRBD1 agrees at 7 bases. The germline gives CDR1 GTSNPN, CDR2 SVGIG (reference sequence). V was clipped by 3 bases and J by 8 bases; unmatched bases: 6. This CDR3 spans 12 amino acids. The CDR3 DNA is TGTGCCTGGAGGCGACAGGGAGGGGGCTACACCTTC. Translating it yields CAWRRQGGGYTF.

This chain links TRBV7-9 with TRBJ1-1; TRBD1 agrees at 12 bases. The J segment lost 10 bases and the V segment lost 5 bases, leaving 8 bases of the junction unmatched. Per the germline V gene, CDR1 is SEHNR and CDR2 is FQNEAQ (reference sequence). The CDR3 loop spans 14 amino acids. The CDR3 nucleotides read TGTGCCAGCAGCCTAACCGGGACAGGGGGCAGAGCTTTCTTT. Translated, it gives CASSLTGTGGRAFF. The entire variable domain, with the rest obtained from reference TRBV7-9 and TRBJ1-1, is as follows: DTGVSQNPRHKITKRGQNVTFRCDPISEHNRLYWYRQTLGQGPEFLTYFQNEAQLEKSRLLSDRFSAERPKGSFSTLEIQRTEQGDSAMYLCASSLTGTGGRAFFGQGTRLTVV.

J is TRBJ2-2 and V is TRBV19, with D unclear. Looked up from germline, CDR1 is LNHDA and CDR2 is SQIVND (reference sequence). The CDR3 covers 15 residues. The V and J ends lost 1 base and 4 bases respectively, with 10 bases between them. CDR3 in amino acids: CASSIAELATGELFF. Here the CDR3 DNA reads TGTGCCAGTAGTATAGCCGAGCTGGCCACCGGGGAGCTGTTTTTT.

The chain employs TRBV2 and TRBJ1-1; D gene ambiguous. This CDR3 comprises 13 residues. CDR1 is SNHLY, CDR2 FYNNEI, per germline. V lost 5 bases and J 6 bases, leaving 13 bases between the germline ends. The DNA for the CDR3 is TGTGCCAGCAGTCCGGGCTGGGTCGCTGAAGCTTTCTTT. Translation: CASSPGWVAEAFF.

The rearrangement uses TRBV29-1 and TRBJ2-2, with D perhaps TRBD1 (5 bases). CDR1 and CDR2 (germline): SQVTM, ANQGSEA. Trimming pared 6 bases from V and 4 bases from J, leaving 9 bases between. There are 12 residues in the CDR3. The CDR3 reads CSVWGPTGELFF. DNA for the CDR3: TGCAGCGTATGGGGCCCCACCGGGGAGCTGTTTTTT.

The chain uses TRBV6-2 or TRBV6-3 and TRBJ1-5; D is uncertain. Germline values: CDR1 MNHEY, CDR2 SVGEGT. This CDR3 spans 16 amino acids. Between the trimmed V and J ends, which lost 5 bases and 2 bases, there was a span of 16 bases. CDR3: CASSQQVGYGNQPQHF. CDR3 DNA sequence: TGTGCCAGCAGTCAGCAAGTGGGGTATGGCAATCAGCCCCAGCATTTT.

The chain employs TRBV11-2 and TRBJ1-2; TRBD1 agrees at 11 bases. CDR1 and CDR2 (germline): SGHAT, FQNNGV. CDR3 length: 13 residues. The junction had 4 bases not matched to a gene; V was cut back by 7 bases and J by 6 bases. The CDR3 spells CASTLDRGHGYTF. CDR3 nucleotide sequence: TGTGCCAGCACCCTGGACAGGGGGCATGGCTACACCTTC.

This chain links TRBV14 with TRBJ2-7; 10 bases are a match to TRBD1. Trimming removed 2 bases from V and 0 bases from J; junction bases left unmatched: 7. The V gene's germline CDR1 is SGHDN and CDR2 FVKESK. The CDR3 contains 17 residues. CDR3 sequence: CASSQYVGQGDSYEQYF. The CDR3 DNA reads TGTGCCAGCAGCCAATACGTCGGACAGGGGGACTCCTACGAGCAGTACTTC.

This chain links TRBV7-8 with TRBJ1-2; the D is unclear. With 2 bases removed from V and 3 bases from J, the gap between germline ends came to 4 bases. This CDR3 is built from 12 residues. Germline values: CDR1 SGHVS, CDR2 FQNEAQ. The CDR3 here is CASSLLDYGYTF. For the CDR3, the DNA is TGTGCCAGCAGCTTATTAGACTATGGCTACACCTTC.

The chain links TRBV7-6 to TRBJ1-1; D not certain. V lost 2 bases to trimming and J lost 2 bases, with 6 bases between them. Germline assignment: CDR1 SGHVS and CDR2 FNYEAQ. The CDR3 has 13 amino acids. CDR3 residues: CASSLSANTEAFF. In nucleotides, the CDR3 is TGTGCCAGCAGCTTATCAGCAAACACTGAAGCTTTCTTT.

This rearrangement joins TRBV7-2 to TRBJ1-2; D unclear. This CDR3 has 14 residues. Germline-derived CDR1 and CDR2 are SGHTA and FQGNSA. V lost 5 bases and J 2 bases, leaving 12 bases between the germline ends. The chain's CDR3 is CASSTQRLNYGYTF. The DNA for the CDR3 is TGTGCCAGCAGCACGCAAAGGTTGAACTATGGCTACACCTTC.

The chain combines TRBV15 with TRBJ1-1; D is ambiguous. With 0 bases removed from V and 4 bases from J, the gap between germline ends came to 12 bases. CDR3 length equals 15 residues. The germline CDR1 and CDR2 sequences are LNHNV and YYDKDF (reference sequence). CDR3 residues: CATSRDRAWGTEAFF. The CDR3 DNA is TGTGCCACCAGCAGAGATCGCGCATGGGGCACTGAAGCTTTCTTT.